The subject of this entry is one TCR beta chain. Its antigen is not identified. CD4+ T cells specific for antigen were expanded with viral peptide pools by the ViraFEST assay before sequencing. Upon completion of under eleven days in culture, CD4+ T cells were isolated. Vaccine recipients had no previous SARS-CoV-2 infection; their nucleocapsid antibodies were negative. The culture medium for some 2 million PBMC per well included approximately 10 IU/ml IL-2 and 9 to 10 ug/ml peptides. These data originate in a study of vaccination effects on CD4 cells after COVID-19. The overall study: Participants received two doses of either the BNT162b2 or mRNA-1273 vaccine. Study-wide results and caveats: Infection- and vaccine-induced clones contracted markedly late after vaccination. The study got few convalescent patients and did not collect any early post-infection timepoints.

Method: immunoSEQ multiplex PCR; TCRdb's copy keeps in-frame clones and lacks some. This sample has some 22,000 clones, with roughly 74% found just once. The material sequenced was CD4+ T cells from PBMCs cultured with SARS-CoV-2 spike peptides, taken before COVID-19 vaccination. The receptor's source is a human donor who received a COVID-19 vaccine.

The CDR3 DNA reads as TGTGCCAGCAGTTTTGCCGAAAATCAGCCCCAGCATTTT. It yields the protein CASSFAENQPQHF. The chain recombines TRBV12-3 or TRBV12-4 with TRBJ1-5; D gene uncertain. Deletions cut 3 bases from V and 4 bases from J, with 7 bases between. The CDR3 extends over 13 amino acids.